This T cell receptor (beta chain) was recorded in a study of immune cell composition in non-small cell lung cancer. The repertoire was sequenced with immunoSEQ multiplex PCR; TCRdb's copy has only in-frame clones and lacks some. The sample yields more than 14,000 clones, 55% to 75% seen once. Template was genomic DNA from frozen, unsorted single-cell suspensions. V was clipped by 0 bases and J by 4 bases; unmatched bases: 2. Germline V gene data show CDR1 as SGHRS and CDR2 as YFSETQ. The CDR3 contains 15 residues. This clone was observed a few times. The specimen was lung tumor tissue. The TCR comes from a human donor with non-small cell lung cancer. The V gene is TRBV5-1, the J gene TRBJ2-1; TRBD2 agrees at 9 bases. Here the CDR3 DNA reads TGCGCCAGCAGCTTGGACCTAGCGGGATACAATGAGCAGTTCTTC. Its translation is CASSLDLAGYNEQFF.